Sequencing of this TCR beta chain was carried out in a study of T cells after yellow fever vaccination. For TCR, cDNA came from 5'RACE template switching, which added a universal primer site and UMIs. TCRdb re-analysed the 5' RACE reads in MiXCR, keeping a single row per CDR3 protein. The table lists about 160,000 distinct CDR3 sequences, 6% to 7.5% of them singletons. General observations from the study: Peak timing came faster in the weaker secondary response, day 5 versus 15. Abundant clonotypes from the bulk population could have been carried over as contaminants into FACS-sorted repertoires. A minor fraction of clonotypes spanned both CD4 and CD8 compartments.

This clonotype was detected a few times. The antigen is undetermined. CDR3 length: 16 amino acids. The chain uses TRBV21-1 and TRBJ2-7; the D call in the table, TRBD1, was not verified against the DNA. TRBV21-1 is reported as a pseudogene. The TCR was taken from a man between 18 and 29 years old who received the YFV17D yellow fever vaccine. The source was CD4+ T cells sorted from PBMCs, collected 5 days after the first yellow fever vaccination. The CDR3 DNA reads TGTGCCAGCAGCAAAAGGCCGGGACTAGGGTCCTACGAGCAGTACGTC. This codes for CASSKRPGLGSYEQYV.